The T cell receptor (beta chain) described here comes from a study of blood T cell repertoires in COVID-19. The CDR3 is made up of 13 amino acids. V dropped 10 bases and J dropped 1 base, with 13 bases sitting between them. Germline assignment: CDR1 KGHDR and CDR2 SFDVKD. Original data processing: Reference gene primer amplification in the assay estimated nucleated cell counts. Only in-frame clones appear in the TCRdb table, and some are missing; sequencing was by immunoSEQ multiplex PCR. V and J calls and clone size are given by that table; D and trimming were obtained from the DNA. This sample has about 280,000 clones, with around 86% found just once.

The chain links TRBV24-1 to TRBJ2-7, with D possibly TRBD1 on 6 matching bases. The sequence was obtained from a woman aged 25 to 39 with active or convalescent COVID-19. Sequencing was done on a sample of peripheral blood. CDR3 sequence: CATSSQGSYEQYF. The CDR3, as DNA: TGTGCCACTTCTTCCCAGGGGTCCTACGAGCAGTACTTC.